This TCR beta chain was recovered during a study of T cells in narcolepsy. This clone has just a few counts. Assay: immunoSEQ multiplex PCR; the TCRdb copy retains only in-frame clones and omits some. The repertoire holds tens of thousands of clones, with approximately 80% as singletons. Looked up from germline, CDR1 is LNHDA and CDR2 is SQIVND (reference sequence). This CDR3 has 14 amino acids. Trimming pared 2 bases from V and 1 base from J, leaving 8 bases between. The clonotype originates from a human donor with narcolepsy. The rearrangement joins TRBV19 to TRBJ1-1; no reliable D call. Material: CD45RA- memory CD4+ T cells from PBMCs. The DNA of the CDR3 is TGTGCCAGTAGTATATTGTACAGGAACACTGAAGCTTTCTTT. Translated: CASSILYRNTEAFF.